This TCR beta chain was documented in a study of blood T cells in healthy people across ages (dated by TCRdb to 2014 to 2015). For context, the study as a whole: Template switching captured roughly one uniquely barcoded TCR beta cDNA molecule per two T cells in model experiments. Age-related changes in TCR beta repertoire diversity were measured in the study by deep sequencing normalized with unique cDNA molecular identifiers. Donors were grouped into four age groups: young (average roughly 15 years), middle-aged (around 39), aged (around 62) and long-lived (around 80). Donors of different ages were randomly distributed across sequencing lanes to avoid experimental bias. For two donors (one aged 18 to 30 and one aged 80 or older), the study analyzed two additional independent replicas of 1 million unique cDNA reads from the same blood draw.

From the cysteine up to the phenylalanine, the CDR3 has a length of 11 residues. Of all the DNA, just the CDR3 is kept, 33 bases in frame from base 1. The junction shows trimming of 6 bases on V and 6 bases on J, plus 7 bases between the germline ends. Based on the germline V gene, the CDR1 and CDR2 sequences are LGHNT and FRNRAP. What the research found in general, with its limitations: A strong correlation was found between observed TCR beta diversity and the percentage of naive T cells measured by flow cytometry. Total diversity estimates from one million sequenced T cells were considered lower bounds and underestimates. The long-lived group showed more naive CD4+ T cells, fewer expanded clones and increased TCR diversity than the aged group, suggesting age selection. Conclusive comparison of naive and antigen-experienced compartments was prevented by the profiling of bulk unsorted PBMCs. The CMV infection status of donors was not known, potentially confounding age-related changes in expanded clonotypes. Observed TCR beta diversity per million T cells fell roughly linearly with age, and a significant reduction was already apparent by age about 43.

Donors were under 40 systemically healthy Caucasian individuals from Russia aged roughly 6 to 95 years. Each donor gave 8 to 10 milliliters of peripheral blood, drawn into EDTA-treated Vacutainer tubes. Ficoll-Paque density-gradient centrifugation was used to isolate PBMCs, with at least 6.5 million obtained per sample. Trizol reagent was used to extract total RNA from the PBMCs, yielding at least 6 micrograms per sample. For every donor, an aliquot of PBMCs went through flow cytometry to measure the percentages of naive CD45RAhigh/CD27high T cells. The sample holds a few counts of this clonotype. The specificity of this receptor is unknown. It has no much larger one-base neighbor in the sample; base qualities were not kept. Receptors were amplified or captured by 5' RACE. Reads for this sample came from an Illumina HiSeq 2500. The second PCR ran for about 6 to 12 cycles and used a J-beta primer mix along with a sample-barcoded 5' primer. Each TCR beta cDNA molecule received a unique molecular identifier from a template-switch 5' adaptor carrying 12 random nucleotides. Each sample yielded at least 3 million CDR3-containing paired-end reads. The Mint cDNA synthesis kit, primed by a TRBC-specific oligonucleotide, was used to synthesize first-strand cDNA from all RNA. After uracil-DNA glycosylase treatment, a first 18-cycle PCR used universal primers M1SS and BC2_uni_R on all cDNA. Concerning the study's data processing: Each sample was normalized by randomly selecting 1 million high-quality reads, each carrying a distinct molecular identifier. Instead of being binned into consensus sequences, reads with shared molecular identifiers were discarded. CDR3 identification, clonotype clustering and error correction used MiTCR with a Q25 quality threshold and the strictest error-elimination algorithm. A nonparametric unseen species model with Euler transformation was used to estimate lower-bound total TCR beta diversity. The public reads were quality trimmed at Q25 with fastp and then assembled into clones with MiXCR by TCRdb, keeping productive beta chains. Entries that share a CDR3 protein sequence are merged under the most common genes and DNA. TCRdb, not the authors, supplied the V and J calls. For this sample the table gives 1.4 million or so distinct CDR3 sequences, of which less than 45% were detected only once. Of the sample, less than 5% falls within the top ten clones.

This chain is built from TRBV12-5 and TRBJ2-3, with the D gene too uncertain to name. The sequence derives from a woman between 18 and 29 years old in good health. Sequencing input: blood. The DNA sequence is TGTGCTAGTGGAACTGGTGATACGCAGTATTTT. This gives the protein CASGTGDTQYF.